This entry is about one T cell receptor beta chain. Its antigen is still unknown. J gave up 0 bases and V 0 bases, and 2 bases lay outside the gene matches. There are 15 residues in the CDR3. Per the germline V gene, CDR1 is ENHRY and CDR2 is SYGVKD. The data stem from a study of shared clonotypes between healthy human individuals. Study conclusions and caveats: Between several donors, naive CD4 clonotypes were shared at a level of approximately 5%.

Clones were sequenced by immunoSEQ multiplex PCR, and TCRdb holds only the in-frame ones, with some missing. Of about 690,000 clones in the sample, about nine tenths were seen once. The chain employs TRBV10-3 and TRBJ2-7; 7 positions match TRBD2. This receptor was identified in a man aged 18 to 29 in good health. Some clones in this sample may be carry-over from other donors' samples. Sequences were obtained from memory CD8+ T cells from PBMCs. Subset described: CD45RO+ cells pooled with CCR7-negative TemRA cells. CDR3 in amino acids: CAISESSSGSYEQYF. The DNA of the CDR3 is TGTGCCATCAGTGAGTCGTCTAGCGGCTCCTACGAGCAGTACTTC.